This entry describes one T cell receptor (beta chain). Authors' analysis steps: Reference gene primer amplification gave nucleated cell count estimates. Sequencing used immunoSEQ multiplex PCR; TCRdb keeps in-frame clones, though not all of them. From that table come the V and J calls and clone size; the DNA was used to work out D and trimming. Of hundreds of thousands of clones in the sample, around nine tenths were seen once. The sample originates from a study of blood T cell repertoires in COVID-19. In the study overall: T cells, B-cell-depleted T cells, or PBMCs provided the cDNA or gDNA that served as material.

Germline V gene sequence: CDR1 MGHRA, CDR2 YSYEKL. Trimming took 6 bases from V and 4 from J; bases not matched to a gene: 13. The CDR3 is made up of 16 amino acids. The sequenced sample was peripheral blood. The chain employs TRBV4-1 and TRBJ1-2; TRBD1 aligns across 8 bases. This TCR came from a woman aged 18-35 years who had recovered from COVID-19. In DNA form, the CDR3 reads TGCGCCAGCAGGTCTTACCCGGGACAGGAGCTCTATGGCTACACCTTC. Translating gives CASRSYPGQELYGYTF.